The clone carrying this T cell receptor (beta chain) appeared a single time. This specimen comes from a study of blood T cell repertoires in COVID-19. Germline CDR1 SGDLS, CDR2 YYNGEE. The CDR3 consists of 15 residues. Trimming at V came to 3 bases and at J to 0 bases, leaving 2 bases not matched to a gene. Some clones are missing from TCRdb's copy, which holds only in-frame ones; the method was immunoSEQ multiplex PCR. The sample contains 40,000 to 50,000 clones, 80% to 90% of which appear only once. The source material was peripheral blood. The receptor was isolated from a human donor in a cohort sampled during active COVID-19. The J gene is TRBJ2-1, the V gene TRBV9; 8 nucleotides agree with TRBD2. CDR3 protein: CASSASGLSYNEQFF. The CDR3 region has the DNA TGTGCCAGCAGCGCTAGCGGGCTCTCCTACAATGAGCAGTTCTTC.